The source of this TCR beta chain is a study of blood T cell repertoires in COVID-19. How the authors handled the data: Nucleated cell counts were estimated from reference gene primer amplification. Here immunoSEQ multiplex PCR was the method, and the copy in TCRdb shows in-frame clones only, minus some. V and J calls and clone size follow that table, whereas D and trimming were derived from the DNA. This sample yields roughly 74,000 clones, of which about four fifths are seen a single time; around 35% belongs to the top ten. The length of the CDR3 is 13 residues. Trimming cost V 11 bases and J 2 bases; bases outside gene matches: 6. Germline V gene lookup returns CDR1 MNHNS and CDR2 SASEGT.

The clonotype comes from a man in his 70s with acute or convalescent COVID-19. What was sequenced was peripheral blood. V gene TRBV6-1 combines with J gene TRBJ1-5, with 7 bases that match TRBD1. DNA of the CDR3: TGTGCCGGTTCGGGGACAGGCAATCAGCCCCAGCATTTT. The encoded protein is CAGSGTGNQPQHF.